The 13 T cell receptor beta chains below come from one sample, sequenced in a study of metastatic and nonmetastatic thyroid tumors. No treatment of any kind had been given to any patient before thyroid surgery. With MiXCR, TCRdb called clones anew from the PCR reads. The sample has more than 15,000 clones; under 30% are singletons. Sequenced input: blood. The receptors stem from a male donor with papillary thyroid cancer or a benign thyroid nodule (not recorded which). Some clones in this sample may be carry-over from other donors' samples.

This clone has ten or more counts. The gene calls are TRBV6-4 and TRBJ2-3; 8 nucleotides line up with TRBD1. V shed 5 bases and J 3 bases; nucleotides not matched to a gene: 7. Germline V gene data show CDR1 as MRHNA and CDR2 as SNTAGT. The CDR3 has 15 residues. CDR3 coding DNA: TGTGCCAGCAGTCCGACAGGGGACGGTACAGATACGCAGTATTTT. This sequence encodes CASSPTGDGTDTQYF.

The V gene is TRBV28, the J gene TRBJ2-5; 10 bases map to TRBD1. This CDR3 contains 15 residues. V was pared by 3 bases and J by 1 base, with 2 bases of the junction left unmatched. CDR1 and CDR2 (germline): MDHEN, SYDVKM. The DNA of the CDR3 is TGTGCCAGCAGTTTGGGACAGGGGCCCCAAGAGACCCAGTACTTC. It codes for CASSLGQGPQETQYF.

In this sample, this clone turned up many times. The V gene is TRBV11-2, the J gene TRBJ1-3; D uncertain. V lost 1 base, J lost 2 bases, and 0 bases lay in between. Per the germline V gene, CDR1 is SGHAT and CDR2 is FQNNGV. This CDR3 contains 12 residues. The CDR3 sequence: CASSLAGNTIYF. The CDR3 region has the DNA TGTGCCAGCAGCTTAGCTGGAAACACCATATATTTT.

This clone appeared a few times. The junction differs from germline at one of its ends, possibly a read error. The chain recombines TRBV6-1 with TRBJ1-5; 7 nucleotides line up with TRBD1. Germline CDR1 is MNHNS and CDR2 is SASEGT. The CDR3 spans 15 residues. CDR3 DNA: TGTTCCAGCAAGGGGGCGGGGGGGAGCAATCAGCCCCAGCATTTT. It encodes CSSKGAGGSNQPQHF.

The chain recombines TRBV11-2 with TRBJ2-7; possibly TRBD2 for D (6 bases). The germline V and J ends were trimmed by 1 base and 2 bases, with 12 bases remaining between them. The CDR3 totals 15 residues. Germline-derived CDR1 and CDR2 are SGHAT and FQNNGV. CDR3 coding DNA: TGTGCCAGCAGCTTAGGTCCGGGAGTCCCCTACGAGCAGTACTTC. Encoded protein: CASSLGPGVPYEQYF.

This clone occurred once. This chain connects TRBV9 to TRBJ2-1, with D perhaps matching TRBD2 (6 bases). The CDR3 spans 15 residues. Germline lookup yields CDR1 SGDLS and CDR2 YYNGEE. Trimming took 3 bases from V and 5 from J, leaving 15 bases between them. The chain's CDR3 is CASSGTNLPDNEQFF. The CDR3 nucleotides read TGTGCCAGCAGCGGGACTAACCTACCAGACAATGAGCAGTTCTTC. Variable domain in full (rest from reference TRBV9 and TRBJ2-1): DSGVTQTPKHLITATGQRVTLRCSPRSGDLSVYWYQQSLDQGLQFLIQYYNGEERAKGNILERFSAQQFPDLHSELNLSSLELGDSALYFCASSGTNLPDNEQFFGPGTRLTVL.

This clone was seen at least ten times. The chain carries TRBV7-2 and TRBJ1-1; D not certain. Between the trimmed V and J ends, which lost 5 bases and 7 bases, there was a span of 11 bases. The germline V gene has CDR1 SGHTA and CDR2 FQGNSA. This CDR3 spans 12 amino acids. CDR3 region: CASSPYVDEAFF. Written as DNA, the CDR3 is TGTGCCAGCAGCCCCTATGTAGATGAAGCTTTCTTT.

The CDR3 DNA reads TGTGCCAGCAGTATCACCGACAGGAGGAACACTGAAGCTTTCTTT. Its translation is CASSITDRRNTEAFF. This chain joins TRBV27 and TRBJ1-1; possibly TRBD1 for D (6 bases). CDR3 length: 15 residues. V was pared by 5 bases and J by 1 base, with 14 bases between. Germline CDR1 is MNHEY and CDR2 is SMNVEV (reference sequence).

This clone is medium-sized within its sample. This same CDR3 is encoded by further DNA sequences in the sample. The CDR3 loop reads CASSLAVGGRSEQYF. The CDR3 nucleotides are TGTGCCAGCAGCTTAGCCGTCGGGGGGCGCAGCGAGCAGTACTTC. The V call is TRBV7-2, the J call TRBJ2-7, with D perhaps TRBD2 (7 bases). Trimming cost V 0 bases and J 6 bases, with 15 bases left between them. The CDR3 runs 15 residues. Germline loops: CDR1 SGHTA, CDR2 FQGNSA.

This clone was recorded many times. The CDR3 sequence is CASSIPPGQGIGEQFF. CDR3 nucleotide sequence: TGTGCCAGTAGTATACCCCCGGGACAGGGTATTGGTGAGCAGTTCTTC. The V gene is TRBV19, the J gene TRBJ2-1, with TRBD1 matching over 9 bases. V shed 2 bases and J 9 bases; nucleotides not matched to a gene: 11. CDR1 is LNHDA and CDR2 is SQIVND in the germline V gene (reference sequence). The CDR3 covers 16 residues.

By sample share, this clone is medium-sized. The gene calls are TRBV6-1 and TRBJ2-1; 9 bases agree with TRBD2. The CDR3 runs 18 residues. From germline, CDR1 is MNHNS and CDR2 SASEGT. Trimming removed 4 bases from V and 1 base from J; junction bases left unmatched: 11. The DNA for the CDR3 is TGTGCCAGCAGTGCTAGCGGGAAGTCCCGGGCGTCCTACAATGAGCAGTTCTTC. Its protein is CASSASGKSRASYNEQFF.

The rearrangement links TRBV24-1 to TRBJ2-3; TRBD2 matches at 15 bases. This CDR3 is built from 20 residues. Looked up from germline, CDR1 is KGHDR and CDR2 is SFDVKD. The V and J ends lost 2 bases and 0 bases, in that order; junction bases with no gene match: 8. CDR3 sequence reads: CATSDSGLAGGGTSTDTQYF. The CDR3 DNA reads as TGTGCCACCAGTGATTCTGGACTAGCGGGAGGGGGAACTAGCACAGATACGCAGTATTTT.

In its sample, this clone was seen many times. The V and J genes are TRBV4-2 and TRBJ1-6; D uncertain. The germline V gene has CDR1 LGHNA and CDR2 YNFKEQ. The V end was cut by 0 bases, the J end by 10 bases, with 4 bases between. The CDR3 contains 12 residues. The CDR3 nucleotides are TGTGCCAGCAGCCAAGATGTCTCACCCCTCCACTTT. This encodes CASSQDVSPLHF.